The sequence of this TCR beta chain was determined in a study of identical twins. cDNA molecules carried unique molecular identifiers, and template switching added a universal primer site. From the 5' RACE reads, TCRdb called clonotypes with MiXCR, one entry per CDR3 protein. Of some 1,700,000 distinct CDR3 sequences in the sample, about 32% were seen once. Germline V CDR1 and CDR2: SNHLY, FYNNEI. Trimming stripped 3 bases from V and 4 bases from J, with 13 bases between. There are 15 residues in the CDR3. This clonotype was picked up a small number of times. The sequenced material came from cord blood. The receptor's source is a newborn girl in good health. The chain is built from TRBV2 and TRBJ2-1; a weak D match, TRBD2 (6 bases). The CDR3 coding sequence is TGTGCCAGCAGTGATAAGCGGGTCATATACAATGAGCAGTTCTTC. It specifies CASSDKRVIYNEQFF. The full variable domain, in which reference TRBV2 and TRBJ2-1 provide the parts outside the CDR3, is EPEVTQTPSHQVTQMGQEVILRCVPISNHLYFYWYRQILGQKVEFLVSFYNNEISEKSEIFDDQFSVERPDGSNFTLKIRSTKLEDSAMYFCASSDKRVIYNEQFFGPGTRLTVL.